The T cell receptor (beta chain) described here comes from a study of identical twins. J was trimmed by 4 bases and V by 4 bases; bases with no gene match: 9. Germline lookup yields CDR1 MNHEY and CDR2 SVGAGI. The CDR3 is 15 amino acids. As for this clonotype: Its antigen is still unknown.

Template switching, a step in the protocol, added a universal primer site, and cDNA carried unique molecular identifiers. From the 5' RACE reads, TCRdb called clonotypes with MiXCR, one entry per CDR3 protein. The data contain 690,000 or so distinct CDR3 sequences, approximately 9% of them singletons. Study-level results: The study found excess low generation probability among twin-shared out-of-frame alpha sequences.

This same sample was also taken into another study, of yellow fever vaccine responses in identical twins.

This chain connects TRBV6-5 to TRBJ2-5; TRBD1 matches at 7 bases. This sequence was found in a woman aged 18-29 years in good health. Sequenced sample: PBMCs. The CDR3 here is CASSSPLDRRETQYF. The CDR3 nucleotides read TGTGCCAGCAGTTCCCCCCTGGACAGGCGAGAGACCCAGTACTTC.